One and the same sample provided the 3 T cell receptor beta chains below, sequenced in a study of T-cell reconstitution after alpha-beta-depleted transplantation in children. Unique molecular identifiers were used to barcode this TCRbeta library. TCRdb recomputed calls from the PCR reads with MiXCR, one row per CDR3 protein. The repertoire includes roughly 170,000 distinct CDR3 sequences, around 6.8% of them detected once, and 3% sits in the top ten. The sequencing here drew on PBMCs from the stem cell graft donor, taken from the stem cell graft. These receptor sequences come from a human donor who donated a stem cell graft to a child with Wiskott-Aldrich syndrome.

In this sample, this clonotype turned up many times. The chain is built from TRBV29-1 and TRBJ2-3; D uncertain. The CDR3 covers 16 residues. V was pared by 3 bases and J by 1 base, with 17 bases between. In germline, CDR1 is SQVTM, CDR2 ANQGSEA. The CDR3 is CSVDVHINRRTDTQYF. As DNA, the CDR3 is TGCAGCGTTGATGTACACATAAACCGACGCACAGATACGCAGTATTTT.

At least ten counts were recorded for this clonotype. V is TRBV5-1 and J is TRBJ2-1, with 8 positions matching TRBD1. The CDR3 is 13 residues long. Germline V gene data show CDR1 as SGHRS and CDR2 as YFSETQ. The ends lost 4 bases at V and 6 bases at J; junction bases unmatched: 3. CDR3 residues: CASSPTGGNEQFF. CDR3 nucleotides: TGCGCCAGCAGCCCTACAGGGGGCAATGAGCAGTTCTTC.

This clonotype has a count of ten or more. The V gene is TRBV28, the J gene TRBJ2-4; D is ambiguous. V lost 2 bases, J lost 6 bases, and 11 bases lay in between. The CDR3 runs to 14 residues. CDR1 and CDR2 from the germline V gene are MDHEN and SYDVKM. CDR3 region: CASSLVGRPNIQYF. In nucleotides, the CDR3 is TGTGCCAGCAGTTTAGTCGGCAGACCAAACATTCAGTACTTC.